The 4 T cell receptor beta chains listed next were all sequenced from one sample in a study of blood T cell repertoires in COVID-19. This table comes from immunoSEQ multiplex PCR, and its TCRdb copy is limited to in-frame clones, with some not included. The sample has a few hundred thousand clones; 84% are singletons. Sequenced: peripheral blood. The receptors here all came from a woman aged 40-49 years who had recovered from COVID-19.

The V gene is TRBV19, the J gene TRBJ2-5, with D perhaps matching TRBD1 (6 bases). CDR1 is LNHDA, CDR2 SQIVND, per germline (reference sequence). The CDR3 spans 15 residues. The germline V and J ends were trimmed by 0 bases and 5 bases, with 13 bases remaining between them. The chain's CDR3 is CASSIDFFQGETQYF. CDR3 in DNA: TGTGCCAGTAGTATAGATTTTTTTCAGGGGGAGACCCAGTACTTC.

This rearrangement joins TRBV19 to TRBJ1-5; TRBD1 might be the D (6 bases). CDR1 and CDR2 from the germline V gene are LNHDA and SQIVND (reference sequence). The CDR3 contains 12 residues. Deletions cut 5 bases from V and 12 bases from J, with 14 bases between. CDR3 DNA: TGTGCCAGTAGTGCGGACAGCTCCTTCCAGCATTTT. Residues: CASSADSSFQHF.

The V call is TRBV12-3 or TRBV12-4, the J call TRBJ1-5, with D unresolved. This CDR3 contains 12 residues. The V end was cut by 5 bases, the J end by 5 bases, with 7 bases between. The CDR3 DNA sequence: TGTGCCAGCAGTCCCGAGGATCAGCCCCAGCATTTT. This sequence encodes CASSPEDQPQHF.

This chain connects TRBV3-1 (or the pseudogene TRBV3-2) to TRBJ2-3; possibly TRBD1 for D (6 bases). CDR1 and CDR2 (germline): LGHDT, YNNKEL (reference sequence). This CDR3 has 15 residues. The germline V and J ends were trimmed by 2 bases and 4 bases, with 13 bases remaining between them. The CDR3 sequence: CASSQIRGGADTQYF. The CDR3 nucleotides are TGTGCCAGCAGCCAAATCAGGGGTGGCGCAGATACGCAGTATTTT.